Listed below are T cell receptor beta chains from one sample, sequenced in a study of cytomegalovirus exposure and HLA in healthy donors. Some clones are missing from TCRdb's copy, which holds only in-frame ones; the method was immunoSEQ multiplex PCR. Of about 120,000 clones listed, 8.5% to 9% were seen once; the top ten hold around 6%. Sequenced: PBMCs. All receptors come from a woman in her thirties or forties in good health and CMV-seropositive. Each CDR3 is given with its conserved first and last residue. D genes are given only for firm matches. A row's size may be missing; if present it is once, few, many or a size class.

d_gene: NA; v_gene: TRBV10-3; abundance: few; j_gene: TRBJ2-7; CDR3nt: TGTGCCATCAGCGACTCATACGAGCAGTACTTC; CDR3aa: CAISDSYEQYF
d_gene: NA; v_gene: TRBV5-1; abundance: few; j_gene: TRBJ2-5; CDR3nt: TGCGCCAGCCGCGGGCAGGGGCGATCCCAAGAGACCCAGTACTTC; CDR3aa: CASRGQGRSQETQYF
d_gene: TRBD1; v_gene: TRBV25-1; abundance: NA; j_gene: TRBJ1-4; CDR3nt: TGTGCCAGCACCCCCGACAGGGCTTTTGGTGAAAAACTGTTTTTT; CDR3aa: CASTPDRAFGEKLFF
d_gene: TRBD1; v_gene: TRBV7-9; abundance: few; j_gene: TRBJ1-6; CDR3nt: TGTGCCAGCGAACAGGGGAGAAATTCACCCCTCCACTTT; CDR3aa: CASEQGRNSPLHF
d_gene: NA; v_gene: TRBV27; abundance: NA; j_gene: TRBJ2-1; CDR3nt: TGTGCCAGCAGTCCGACTAGTCTTGAGCAGTTCTTC; CDR3aa: CASSPTSLEQFF
d_gene: NA; v_gene: TRBV4-1; abundance: NA; j_gene: TRBJ1-1; CDR3nt: TGCGCCAGCAGCCAAGGCCATCAGGGGAACACTGAAGCTTTCTTT; CDR3aa: CASSQGHQGNTEAFF
d_gene: NA; v_gene: TRBV5-1; abundance: few; j_gene: TRBJ1-3; CDR3nt: TGCGCCAGCAGCGCAGTGGATGGGAGCTCTGGAAACACCATATATTTT; CDR3aa: CASSAVDGSSGNTIYF
d_gene: TRBD1; v_gene: TRBV7-3; abundance: few; j_gene: TRBJ2-7; CDR3nt: TGTGCCAGCAGCCAGATGGGGACAGGATACGAGCAGTACTTC; CDR3aa: CASSQMGTGYEQYF
d_gene: TRBD1; v_gene: TRBV2; abundance: NA; j_gene: TRBJ1-4; CDR3nt: TGTGCCAGCAGTGAGGAGGGGGACAGGGGTGAAAAACTGTTTTTT; CDR3aa: CASSEEGDRGEKLFF
d_gene: NA; v_gene: TRBV11-2; abundance: few; j_gene: TRBJ2-1; CDR3nt: TGTGCCAGCAGCGGACCGGGACACCACTACAATGAGCAGTTCTTC; CDR3aa: CASSGPGHHYNEQFF
d_gene: NA; v_gene: TRBV19; abundance: NA; j_gene: TRBJ1-1; CDR3nt: TGTGCCAGTAGTCTCCGGGGGGTGAACACTGAAGCTTTCTTT; CDR3aa: CASSLRGVNTEAFF
d_gene: NA; v_gene: TRBV19; abundance: few; j_gene: TRBJ1-1; CDR3nt: TGTGCCAGTAGTATCCACCTTCAAGCCCCTGAAGCTTTCTTT; CDR3aa: CASSIHLQAPEAFF
d_gene: NA; v_gene: TRBV7-3; abundance: few; j_gene: TRBJ2-5; CDR3nt: TGTGCCAGCAGCTCCCAGGGGGGACCCATAGAGACCCAGTACTTC; CDR3aa: CASSSQGGPIETQYF
d_gene: NA; v_gene: TRBV19; abundance: NA; j_gene: TRBJ2-1; CDR3nt: TGTGCCAGTAGCCCCCAGGCCGCATCCTACAATGAGCAGTTCTTC; CDR3aa: CASSPQAASYNEQFF
d_gene: NA; v_gene: TRBV5-6; abundance: few; j_gene: TRBJ2-7; CDR3nt: TGTGCCAGCAGCTCAGGGTCATCTAGAAAGCAGTACTTC; CDR3aa: CASSSGSSRKQYF
d_gene: TRBD1; v_gene: TRBV7-9; abundance: NA; j_gene: TRBJ2-3; CDR3nt: TGTGCCAGCATACAGGGGGCTTCGACAGATACGCAGTATTTT; CDR3aa: CASIQGASTDTQYF
d_gene: TRBD2; v_gene: TRBV2; abundance: once; j_gene: TRBJ2-5; CDR3nt: TGTGCCAGCAGTGATCTGGCTAGCGGGGGGGTGGGCCAAGAGACCCAGTACTTC; CDR3aa: CASSDLASGGVGQETQYF
d_gene: NA; v_gene: TRBV5-1; abundance: few; j_gene: TRBJ1-2; CDR3nt: TGCGCCAGCAGCTTGGTTGGAGCCCCGGTTGTGGGCTACACCTTC; CDR3aa: CASSLVGAPVVGYTF
d_gene: TRBD1; v_gene: TRBV11-3; abundance: NA; j_gene: TRBJ2-1; CDR3nt: TGTGCCAGCAGCTTCAGGGGGAAGAATGAGCAGTTCTTC; CDR3aa: CASSFRGKNEQFF
d_gene: NA; v_gene: TRBV25-1; abundance: once; j_gene: TRBJ1-2; CDR3nt: TGTGCCAGCAGCCGGGGGAAAAAATTTAACTATGGCTACACCTTC; CDR3aa: CASSRGKKFNYGYTF
d_gene: NA; v_gene: TRBV27; abundance: NA; j_gene: TRBJ1-2; CDR3nt: TGTGCCAGCAGTCTCGGGTACAACTATGGCTACACCTTC; CDR3aa: CASSLGYNYGYTF
d_gene: NA; v_gene: TRBV29-1; abundance: NA; j_gene: TRBJ1-2; CDR3nt: TGCAGCGTCACAGGGAACTATGGCTACACCTTC; CDR3aa: CSVTGNYGYTF
d_gene: TRBD1; v_gene: TRBV28; abundance: few; j_gene: TRBJ1-5; CDR3nt: TGTGCCAGCAATCGACAGGGTCTAAATCAGCCCCAGCATTTT; CDR3aa: CASNRQGLNQPQHF
d_gene: NA; v_gene: TRBV29-1; abundance: NA; j_gene: TRBJ2-7; CDR3nt: TGCAGCGTCAGTATACTAGGGAGGGGGACCTACGAGCAGTACTTC; CDR3aa: CSVSILGRGTYEQYF
d_gene: TRBD1; v_gene: TRBV4-2; abundance: NA; j_gene: TRBJ1-4; CDR3nt: TGTGCCAGCAGCCGTACAGGGGGACGGGAAAAACTGTTTTTT; CDR3aa: CASSRTGGREKLFF
d_gene: NA; v_gene: TRBV2; abundance: few; j_gene: TRBJ2-2; CDR3nt: TGTGCCAGCAGCCTAGGGGGGAGGGGTGGAGCCGGGGAGCTGTTTTTT; CDR3aa: CASSLGGRGGAGELFF
d_gene: TRBD1; v_gene: TRBV25-1; abundance: NA; j_gene: TRBJ1-4; CDR3nt: TGTGCCAGCAGTGATCCTCCCGGGACAGATCCTGAAAAACTGTTTTTT; CDR3aa: CASSDPPGTDPEKLFF
d_gene: TRBD1; v_gene: TRBV11-2; abundance: few; j_gene: TRBJ1-4; CDR3nt: TGTGCCAGCTCTACAGGGGGCAGGGCTAATGAAAAACTGTTTTTT; CDR3aa: CASSTGGRANEKLFF
d_gene: NA; v_gene: TRBV4-1; abundance: NA; j_gene: TRBJ2-5; CDR3nt: TGCGCCAGCAGCCAAGGAGGGGGTGGAGAGCAGTACTTC; CDR3aa: CASSQGGGGEQYF
d_gene: NA; v_gene: TRBV11-3; abundance: NA; j_gene: TRBJ2-3; CDR3nt: TGTGCCAGCAGCTTAGAGGGCGATACGCAGTATTTT; CDR3aa: CASSLEGDTQYF
d_gene: NA; v_gene: TRBV27; abundance: NA; j_gene: TRBJ1-1; CDR3nt: TGTGCCAGCAGTTTCGGGGGTAACACTGAAGCTTTCTTT; CDR3aa: CASSFGGNTEAFF
d_gene: NA; v_gene: TRBV11-2; abundance: NA; j_gene: TRBJ1-4; CDR3nt: TGTGCCAGCAGCGGGGGGGTCGATGAAAAACTGTTTTTT; CDR3aa: CASSGGVDEKLFF
d_gene: NA; v_gene: TRBV6-4; abundance: few; j_gene: TRBJ1-6; CDR3nt: TGTGCCAGCAGTAGGACTGTTTATAATTCACCCCTCCACTTT; CDR3aa: CASSRTVYNSPLHF
d_gene: NA; v_gene: TRBV30; abundance: few; j_gene: TRBJ2-7; CDR3nt: TGTGCCTGGAGTCCTGGACACAACTACGAGCAGTACTTC; CDR3aa: CAWSPGHNYEQYF
d_gene: NA; v_gene: TRBV19; abundance: few; j_gene: TRBJ1-1; CDR3nt: TGTGCCAGTAGTATACCCTCGTACAGGGTGGAGAACACTGAAGCTTTCTTT; CDR3aa: CASSIPSYRVENTEAFF
d_gene: TRBD1; v_gene: TRBV11-3; abundance: once; j_gene: TRBJ2-6; CDR3nt: TGTGCCAGCAGCCCGAATACGGGACAGGGCTCTGGGGCCAACGTCCTGACTTTC; CDR3aa: CASSPNTGQGSGANVLTF
d_gene: NA; v_gene: TRBV28; abundance: NA; j_gene: TRBJ1-1; CDR3nt: TGTGCCAGCAGTTTAGTTCCAAACACTGAAGCTTTCTTT; CDR3aa: CASSLVPNTEAFF
d_gene: NA; v_gene: TRBV10-1; abundance: NA; j_gene: TRBJ1-5; CDR3nt: TGCGCCAGTTGCCGGGAGGGAAATCAGCCCCAGCATTTT; CDR3aa: CASCREGNQPQHF
d_gene: NA; v_gene: TRBV5-1; abundance: NA; j_gene: TRBJ2-4; CDR3nt: TGCGCCAGCAGCTCCACAGGGATAGCCAAAAACATTCAGTACTTC; CDR3aa: CASSSTGIAKNIQYF
d_gene: NA; v_gene: TRBV5-1; abundance: NA; j_gene: TRBJ2-3; CDR3nt: TGCGCCAGCACCTTGACAGCAGGAGGAGATACGCAGTATTTT; CDR3aa: CASTLTAGGDTQYF
d_gene: NA; v_gene: TRBV7-9; abundance: few; j_gene: TRBJ1-2; CDR3nt: TGTGCCAGCAGCGGTACAGGTGGAAGCTATGGCTACACCTTC; CDR3aa: CASSGTGGSYGYTF
d_gene: NA; v_gene: TRBV6-5; abundance: NA; j_gene: TRBJ2-7; CDR3nt: TGTGCCAGCAGGGCGAAAGGGACTGGTGAGCAGTACTTC; CDR3aa: CASRAKGTGEQYF
d_gene: TRBD2; v_gene: TRBV6-1; abundance: few; j_gene: TRBJ2-3; CDR3nt: TGTGCCAGCAGTTTTGGCGGGGGGGCGTCAGATACGCAGTATTTT; CDR3aa: CASSFGGGASDTQYF
d_gene: TRBD1; v_gene: TRBV5-1; abundance: few; j_gene: TRBJ1-6; CDR3nt: TGCGCCAGCAGCGTCGACAGGGGGGACCTTCTTTCACCCCTCCACTTT; CDR3aa: CASSVDRGDLLSPLHF
d_gene: NA; v_gene: TRBV9; abundance: NA; j_gene: TRBJ1-2; CDR3nt: TGTGCCAGCAGCGTCAGTGCAGGGGACTATGGCTACACCTTC; CDR3aa: CASSVSAGDYGYTF
d_gene: NA; v_gene: TRBV11-2; abundance: few; j_gene: TRBJ1-5; CDR3nt: TGTGCCAGCAGCTTAGATTTTGCAGGCAATCAGCCCCAGCATTTT; CDR3aa: CASSLDFAGNQPQHF
d_gene: NA; v_gene: TRBV7-2; abundance: NA; j_gene: TRBJ1-5; CDR3nt: TGTGCCAGCAGCTTAGCGGGGGGGGGCGGACAGCCCCAGCATTTT; CDR3aa: CASSLAGGGGQPQHF
d_gene: TRBD2; v_gene: TRBV5-1; abundance: few; j_gene: TRBJ2-7; CDR3nt: TGCGCCAGCAGCTTGGAAACTCGGCGGGGGGGCACCTACGAGCAGTACTTC; CDR3aa: CASSLETRRGGTYEQYF
d_gene: NA; v_gene: TRBV10-3; abundance: NA; j_gene: TRBJ1-1; CDR3nt: TGTGCCATCAGTGAGTCGAATCCGGGTGGGAGGACTGAAGCTTTCTTT; CDR3aa: CAISESNPGGRTEAFF
d_gene: NA; v_gene: TRBV15; abundance: NA; j_gene: TRBJ2-1; CDR3nt: TGTGCCACCCGCGGCAGATCCTACAATGAGCAGTTCTTC; CDR3aa: CATRGRSYNEQFF
d_gene: TRBD1; v_gene: TRBV25-1; abundance: NA; j_gene: TRBJ1-2; CDR3nt: TGTGCCAGCAGGACAGGGGGTGGCTACACCTTC; CDR3aa: CASRTGGGYTF
d_gene: NA; v_gene: TRBV5-4; abundance: NA; j_gene: TRBJ2-1; CDR3nt: TGTGCCAGCAGCTCCGGCGGGGGCCCCTACAATGAGCAGTTCTTC; CDR3aa: CASSSGGGPYNEQFF
d_gene: NA; v_gene: TRBV12-5; abundance: NA; j_gene: TRBJ1-1; CDR3nt: TGTGCTAGTGGTTTGGTACGTAGGGACACCGAAGCTTTCTTT; CDR3aa: CASGLVRRDTEAFF
d_gene: TRBD1; v_gene: TRBV5-1; abundance: few; j_gene: TRBJ1-1; CDR3nt: TGCGCCAGCAGCCCGACGGACAGGGCTGGAGCCACTGAAGCTTTCTTT; CDR3aa: CASSPTDRAGATEAFF
d_gene: NA; v_gene: TRBV7-2; abundance: NA; j_gene: TRBJ2-1; CDR3nt: TGTGCCAGCAGCTTAGTAGCGAGGAATGAGCAGTTCTTC; CDR3aa: CASSLVARNEQFF
d_gene: NA; v_gene: TRBV11-3; abundance: few; j_gene: TRBJ1-1; CDR3nt: TGTGCCAGCAGCTTAGACGCACGGACAGCTGAAGCTTTCTTT; CDR3aa: CASSLDARTAEAFF
d_gene: NA; v_gene: TRBV2; abundance: NA; j_gene: TRBJ1-1; CDR3nt: TGTGCCAGAAGTGCAACGGGAAACACTGAAGCTTTCTTT; CDR3aa: CARSATGNTEAFF